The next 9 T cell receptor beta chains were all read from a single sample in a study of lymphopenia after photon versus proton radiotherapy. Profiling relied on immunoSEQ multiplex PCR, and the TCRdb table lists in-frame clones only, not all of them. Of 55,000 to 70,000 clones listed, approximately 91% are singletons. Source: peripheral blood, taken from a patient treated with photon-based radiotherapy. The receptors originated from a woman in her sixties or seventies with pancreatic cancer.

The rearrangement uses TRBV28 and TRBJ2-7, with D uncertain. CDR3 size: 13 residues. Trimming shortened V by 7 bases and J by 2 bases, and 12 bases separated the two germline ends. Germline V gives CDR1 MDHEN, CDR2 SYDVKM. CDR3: CASIQTDTYEQYF. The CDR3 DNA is TGTGCCAGCATCCAGACGGATACCTACGAGCAGTACTTC.

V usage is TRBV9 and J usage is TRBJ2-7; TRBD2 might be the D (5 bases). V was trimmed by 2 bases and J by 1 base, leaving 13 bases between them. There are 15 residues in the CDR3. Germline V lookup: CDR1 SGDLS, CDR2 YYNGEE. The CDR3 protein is CASSVSSGGSYEQYF. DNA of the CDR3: TGTGCCAGCAGCGTGAGCAGTGGAGGTTCCTACGAGCAGTACTTC.

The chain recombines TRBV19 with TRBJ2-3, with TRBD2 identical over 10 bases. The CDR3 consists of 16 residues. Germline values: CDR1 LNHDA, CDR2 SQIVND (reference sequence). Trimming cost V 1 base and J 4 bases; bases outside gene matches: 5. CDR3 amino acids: CASSIGSSGSPDTQYF. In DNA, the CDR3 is TGTGCCAGTAGTATAGGATCTAGCGGGAGCCCAGATACGCAGTATTTT. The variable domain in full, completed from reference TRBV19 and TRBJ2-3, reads DGGITQSPKYLFRKEGQNVTLSCEQNLNHDAMYWYRQDPGQGLRLIYYSQIVNDFQKGDIAEGYSVSREKKESFPLTVTSAQKNPTAFYLCASSIGSSGSPDTQYFGPGTRLTVL.

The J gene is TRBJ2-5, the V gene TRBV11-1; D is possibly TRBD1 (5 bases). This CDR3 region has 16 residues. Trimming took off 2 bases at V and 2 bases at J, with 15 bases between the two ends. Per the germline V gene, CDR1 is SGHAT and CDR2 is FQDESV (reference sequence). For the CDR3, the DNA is TGTGCCAGCAGCTTAAGGGTGGGGCTCAAACAAGAGACCCAGTACTTC. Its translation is CASSLRVGLKQETQYF.

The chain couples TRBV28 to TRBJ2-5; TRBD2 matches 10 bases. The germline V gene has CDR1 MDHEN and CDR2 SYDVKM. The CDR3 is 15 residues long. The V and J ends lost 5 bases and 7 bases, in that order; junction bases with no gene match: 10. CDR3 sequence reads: CASSVSGRPGGTQYF. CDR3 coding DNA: TGTGCCAGCAGTGTTAGCGGGAGGCCCGGTGGGACCCAGTACTTC.

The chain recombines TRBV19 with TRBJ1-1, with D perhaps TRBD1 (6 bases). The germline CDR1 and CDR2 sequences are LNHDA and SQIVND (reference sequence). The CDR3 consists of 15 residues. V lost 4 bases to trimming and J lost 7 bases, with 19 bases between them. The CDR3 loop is CASSNRGGRPFEAFF. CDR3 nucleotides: TGTGCCAGTAGTAACCGAGGGGGACGACCCTTTGAAGCTTTCTTT.

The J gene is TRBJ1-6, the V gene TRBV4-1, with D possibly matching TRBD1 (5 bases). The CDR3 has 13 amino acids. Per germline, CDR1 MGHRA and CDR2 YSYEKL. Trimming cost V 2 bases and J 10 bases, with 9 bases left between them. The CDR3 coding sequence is TGCGCCAGCAGCCAACCGGGGGAATCACCCCTCCACTTT. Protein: CASSQPGESPLHF.

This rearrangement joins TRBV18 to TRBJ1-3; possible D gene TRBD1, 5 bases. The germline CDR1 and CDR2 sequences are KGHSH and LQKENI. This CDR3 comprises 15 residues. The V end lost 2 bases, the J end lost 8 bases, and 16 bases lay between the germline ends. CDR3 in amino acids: CASSPSRDRLYTIYF. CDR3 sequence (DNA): TGTGCCAGCTCACCATCCCGGGACCGGCTTTACACCATATATTTT. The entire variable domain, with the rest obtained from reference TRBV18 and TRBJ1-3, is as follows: NAGVMQNPRHLVRRRGQEARLRCSPMKGHSHVYWYRQLPEEGLKFMVYLQKENIIDESGMPKERFSAEFPKEGPSILRIQQVVRGDSAAYFCASSPSRDRLYTIYFGEGSWLTVV.

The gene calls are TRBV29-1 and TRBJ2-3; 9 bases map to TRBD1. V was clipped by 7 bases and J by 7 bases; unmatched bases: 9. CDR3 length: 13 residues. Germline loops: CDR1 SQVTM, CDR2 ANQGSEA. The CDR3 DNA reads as TGCAGCGCCGAGGACAGGGGACTCCATACGCAGTATTTT. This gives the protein CSAEDRGLHTQYF.